This T cell receptor beta chain was recorded in a study of OX40 agonist ivuxolimab in advanced cancers. About this clone itself: The antigen remains unidentified.

Study-level findings and limits: Among the lowest peripheral clonal expansion occurred in 0.1-3.0 mg/kg partial responders. No antigen was identified for the clonally expanded peripheral T cells.

The CDR3 runs 14 residues. The V segment lost 5 bases and the J segment 2 bases; nucleotides outside the gene matches: 1. Germline CDR1 MNHNY, CDR2 SVGAGI (reference sequence). Sequenced by immunoSEQ multiplex PCR; TCRdb stores in-frame clones only, minus some. The table includes roughly 90,000 clones, approximately 85% detected once. The genes are TRBV6-6 and TRBJ2-7; 12 bases fit TRBD2. The sequenced sample was CD4+ or CD8+ T cells sorted from blood, obtained in a trial of the OX40 agonist ivuxolimab. This TCR was recovered from an adult with an advanced solid tumor such as melanoma, head and neck, liver or kidney cancer. CDR3 DNA sequence: TGTGCCAGCAGTACTAGCGGGAGGCCCTACGAGCAGTACTTC. Translated: CASSTSGRPYEQYF.